The T cell receptor beta chain described here comes from a study of shared T cell receptors in the human thymus. Profiled with immunoSEQ multiplex PCR; TCRdb holds only in-frame clones, not every one. The profile shows hundreds of thousands of clones, roughly 88% of them singletons. This clone has only a few counts. The CDR3 consists of 15 residues. V gave up 4 bases and J gave up 6 bases; unmatched junction bases: 12. Germline CDR1 reads GTSNPN; CDR2 reads SVGIG (reference sequence). These records were also assigned to another study, of human thymus T cells. As reported in that work: Resections obtained during corrective heart surgery supplied the thymus tissue. Thymic and blood repertoires appeared to show biased V and J gene usage. There were highly overlapping thymic repertoires among unrelated individuals, as related research reported.

Sequenced: thymocytes. This receptor was identified in a boy under three years old with a congenital heart defect. The V gene is TRBV30, the J gene TRBJ2-1; TRBD2 agrees at 7 bases. The CDR3 sequence: CAWKVTSDLVNEQFF. The CDR3 DNA reads TGTGCCTGGAAAGTCACTAGCGACCTCGTCAATGAGCAGTTCTTC. The whole variable domain, filled in from reference TRBV30 and TRBJ2-1, reads SQTIHQWPATLVQPVGSPLSLECTVEGTSNPNLYWYRQAAGRGLQLLFYSVGIGQISSEVPQNLSASRPQDRQFILSSKKLLLSDSGFYLCAWKVTSDLVNEQFFGPGTRLTVL.